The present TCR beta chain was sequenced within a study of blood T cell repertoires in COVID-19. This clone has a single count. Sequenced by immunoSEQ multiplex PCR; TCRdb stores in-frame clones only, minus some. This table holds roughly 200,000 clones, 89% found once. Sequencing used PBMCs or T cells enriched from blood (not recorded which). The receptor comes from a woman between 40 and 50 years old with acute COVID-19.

The CDR3 nucleotides read TGTGCCAGCAGCCTCTATCGGGACAGCAGAAACACCATATATTTT. The encoded protein is CASSLYRDSRNTIYF. J is TRBJ1-3 and V is TRBV3-1 (or the pseudogene TRBV3-2), with 7 bases lining up with TRBD1. CDR1 is LGHDT and CDR2 is YNNKEL in the germline V gene (reference sequence). The CDR3 is made up of 15 amino acids. Unmatched junction bases numbered 8, after V lost 4 bases and J lost 5 bases.